Shown below are 10 T cell receptor beta chains from a single sample sequenced in a study of shared clonotypes between healthy human individuals. The table came from immunoSEQ multiplex PCR; TCRdb's copy has only in-frame clones and leaves some out. In the table there are 1.4 million to 1.5 million clones, roughly 96% of which are singletons. The sequenced sample consisted of naive CD4+ T cells sorted from blood. Subset in this sample: CD45RA+ positively selected. These receptors all stem from a man aged 25 to 40 in good health.

The chain's CDR3 is CASISTGLGTRYTF. CDR3 bases: TGTGCCAGCATTAGTACGGGACTCGGAACTCGCTACACCTTC. This sequence joins TRBV6-5 and TRBJ1-2, with D possibly matching TRBD1 (5 bases). The CDR3 is 14 residues long. Germline V gene data show CDR1 as MNHEY and CDR2 as SVGAGI. Trimming stripped 7 bases from V and 9 bases from J, with 21 bases between.

A single count supports this clone. The CDR3 DNA reads as TGTGCCAGCTCATTGACGGGATTCTCCTACAATGAGCAGTTCTTC. Translating gives CASSLTGFSYNEQFF. V gene TRBV18 combines with J gene TRBJ2-1; maybe TRBD2 (5 bases). Looked up from germline, CDR1 is KGHSH and CDR2 is LQKENI. This CDR3 has 15 residues. V lost 5 bases, J lost 0 bases, and 11 bases lay in between.

This chain joins TRBV6-5 and TRBJ1-2; D is unresolved. V lost 0 bases and J lost 4, with 12 bases in between. The CDR3 runs 15 residues. The V gene's germline CDR1 is MNHEY and CDR2 SVGAGI. The CDR3, as DNA: TGTGCCAGCAGTTACTCGGCAGGCCGCACCTATGGCTACACCTTC. It encodes CASSYSAGRTYGYTF.

The chain uses TRBV29-1 and TRBJ2-3; TRBD1 might be the D (5 bases). Trimming pared 4 bases from V and 2 bases from J, leaving 19 bases between. CDR3 length equals 16 residues. CDR1 is SQVTM and CDR2 is ANQGSEA in the germline V gene. CDR3 amino acids: CSVGPPRQRPTDTQYF. DNA for the CDR3: TGCAGCGTTGGTCCCCCCCGACAGCGTCCCACAGATACGCAGTATTTT.

The CDR3 is CASSYDRATLGQYF. The CDR3 bases are TGTGCCAGCAGCTACGACAGGGCCACCCTGGGGCAGTACTTC. The genes are TRBV2 and TRBJ2-7; 7 positions agree with TRBD1. Per germline, CDR1 SNHLY and CDR2 FYNNEI. The V gene end was trimmed by 6 bases and the J gene end by 9 bases; junction bases not matched to a gene: 14. There are 14 residues in the CDR3.

The chain joins TRBV10-3 to TRBJ2-3; D remains ambiguous. CDR3 length: 12 amino acids. V was shortened by 6 bases and J by 5 bases, with 9 bases between the two germline ends. The V gene's germline CDR1 is ENHRY and CDR2 SYGVKD. CDR3: CAISPSLDTQYF. CDR3 in DNA: TGTGCCATCAGCCCCTCTTTAGATACGCAGTATTTT.

This chain joins TRBV27 and TRBJ2-7, with D tentatively TRBD1 (5 bases). The length of the CDR3 is 14 residues. Germline V CDR1 and CDR2: MNHEY, SMNVEV (reference sequence). The germline V and J ends were trimmed by 7 bases and 1 base, with 14 bases remaining between them. This chain's CDR3 is CASKEGVGSYEQYF. CDR3 bases: TGTGCCAGCAAGGAAGGGGTTGGTTCCTACGAGCAGTACTTC.

The rearrangement uses TRBV5-1 and TRBJ2-6; D is ambiguous. Germline CDR1 and CDR2: SGHRS and YFSETQ. Trimming cost V 4 bases and J 0 bases, with 11 bases left between them. The length of the CDR3 is 16 residues. The CDR3 DNA follows: TGCGCCAGCAGCGGCGGATCGGTCTCTGGGGCCAACGTCCTGACTTTC. Protein product: CASSGGSVSGANVLTF.

The J gene is TRBJ2-3, the V gene TRBV5-1; TRBD1 matches at 10 bases. The CDR3 sequence is 18 residues long. Germline loops: CDR1 SGHRS, CDR2 YFSETQ. V shed 4 bases and J 1 base; nucleotides not matched to a gene: 12. This CDR3 is CASSSDRGRGSGTDTQYF. In nucleotides, the CDR3 is TGCGCCAGCAGCAGCGACAGGGGGCGGGGATCGGGCACAGATACGCAGTATTTT.

The J gene is TRBJ2-1, the V gene TRBV7-2, with D possibly TRBD1 on 6 matching bases. This CDR3 is built from 14 residues. V dropped 6 bases and J dropped 0 bases, with 9 bases sitting between them. Looked up from germline, CDR1 is SGHTA and CDR2 is FQGNSA. CDR3 amino acids: CASSIQGSYNEQFF. The CDR3 DNA is TGTGCCAGCAGTATACAGGGCTCCTACAATGAGCAGTTCTTC.